This T cell receptor (beta chain) was retrieved from a study of T cells in Graves' hyperthyroidism and ophthalmopathy. There are many counts of this clonotype. Absence of ophthalmopathy progression within 18 months defined stable Graves' hyperthyroidism. Amplified regions were TCR beta CDR3 sequences from RNA transcripts. First-round RT-PCR with HTBI primers amplified the TCR CDR3 region. TCRdb analysed the multiplex PCR reads with MiXCR anew, one entry per CDR3 protein. The sample lists over 200,000 distinct CDR3 sequences, 15% to 20% occurring once. V gave up 6 bases and J gave up 0 bases, with 6 bases separating them. The CDR3 spans 14 residues. Per the germline V gene, CDR1 is SNHLY and CDR2 is FYNNEI.

The receptor's source is a man aged 35 to 55 with Graves' hyperthyroidism. The chain joins TRBV2 to TRBJ2-6; D is uncertain. The sample taken for sequencing was blood. Here the CDR3 DNA reads TGTGCCAGCAGCTTGGACTCTGGGGCCAACGTCCTGACTTTC. It specifies CASSLDSGANVLTF.